The 12 T cell receptor beta chains reported below all come from one sample, sequenced in a study of cytomegalovirus exposure and HLA in healthy donors. The study ran its PCR with 60 Vbeta and 13 Jbeta primers. Method: immunoSEQ multiplex PCR; TCRdb's copy keeps in-frame clones and lacks some. This table holds roughly 120,000 clones, approximately 76% found once. Sequences were obtained from PBMCs. Receptors were obtained from a man in his fifties in good health and CMV-seropositive.

The chain links TRBV5-6 to TRBJ2-5, with a weak D call TRBD2 (7 bases). The germline V and J ends were trimmed by 1 base and 4 bases, with 14 bases remaining between them. CDR1 is SGHDT and CDR2 is YYEEEE in the germline V gene. This CDR3 is 15 amino acids long. The CDR3 DNA sequence: TGTGCCAGCAGCTTGTTTGGGGGGGCAGGAGAGACCCAGTACTTC. Translating gives CASSLFGGAGETQYF.

The chain has TRBV5-4 and TRBJ2-1; D may be TRBD1 (5 bases). The V gene's germline CDR1 is SGHNT and CDR2 YYREEE (reference sequence). The CDR3 extends over 15 amino acids. V lost 0 bases to trimming and J lost 2 bases, with 9 bases between them. CDR3 DNA: TGTGCCAGCAGCTTGGGCCTAGGGGCCTACAATGAGCAGTTCTTC. Translation: CASSLGLGAYNEQFF.

This clone was detected a few times. This chain links TRBV29-1 with TRBJ2-7, with 9 bases matching TRBD1. From germline, CDR1 is SQVTM and CDR2 ANQGSEA. The CDR3 is 13 amino acids. With V trimmed by 7 bases and J by 3 bases, 7 bases remained unmatched. The CDR3 region is CSASPGQGYEQYF. The DNA for the CDR3 is TGCAGCGCCTCACCGGGACAGGGCTACGAGCAGTACTTC.

This clone appeared once. The chain recombines TRBV19 with TRBJ2-2, with D possibly TRBD2 on 6 matching bases. V was clipped by 5 bases and J by 4 bases, with 14 bases between them. The CDR3 consists of 15 residues. CDR1 LNHDA and CDR2 SQIVND come from the germline V gene (reference sequence). For the CDR3, the DNA is TGTGCCAGTAGTGGCGGGACCTACGGCACCGGGGAGCTGTTTTTT. It is translated as CASSGGTYGTGELFF. Looking up the rest from reference TRBV19 and TRBJ2-2 gives the full variable domain: DGGITQSPKYLFRKEGQNVTLSCEQNLNHDAMYWYRQDPGQGLRLIYYSQIVNDFQKGDIAEGYSVSREKKESFPLTVTSAQKNPTAFYLCASSGGTYGTGELFFGEGSRLTVL.

The chain uses TRBV28 and TRBJ2-3, with D possibly TRBD2 on 5 matching bases. Deletions cut 4 bases from V and 8 bases from J, with 19 bases between. The CDR3 runs 15 residues. Germline CDR1 is MDHEN and CDR2 is SYDVKM. The CDR3 DNA reads TGTGCCAGCAGTTCCCCCCTTAAGCGTGGGAGTACGCAGTATTTT. Translated, it gives CASSSPLKRGSTQYF.

V is TRBV11-2 and J is TRBJ1-2; possible D gene TRBD1, 6 bases. The CDR3 loop spans 11 amino acids. Per the germline V gene, CDR1 is SGHAT and CDR2 is FQNNGV. V shed 2 bases and J shed 12 bases, with 10 bases lying between them. Here the CDR3 reads CASSLNREHTF. The CDR3 DNA follows: TGTGCCAGCAGCTTAAACAGGGAGCACACCTTC.

The chain links TRBV18 to TRBJ1-1, with D perhaps matching TRBD1 (6 bases). The CDR3 totals 15 residues. Trimming left V 2 bases short and J 4 bases short, with 14 bases between. Germline V gene lookup returns CDR1 KGHSH and CDR2 LQKENI. For the CDR3, the DNA is TGTGCCAGCTCACCAACGACAGGTTGGGGCACTGAAGCTTTCTTT. Translating it yields CASSPTTGWGTEAFF. The full variable domain, its missing parts supplied by reference TRBV18 and TRBJ1-1, is NAGVMQNPRHLVRRRGQEARLRCSPMKGHSHVYWYRQLPEEGLKFMVYLQKENIIDESGMPKERFSAEFPKEGPSILRIQQVVRGDSAAYFCASSPTTGWGTEAFFGQGTRLTVV.

The V call is TRBV29-1, the J call TRBJ1-1; D remains ambiguous. The CDR3 is 11 residues long. Germline V gene data show CDR1 as SQVTM and CDR2 as ANQGSEA. Between the trimmed V and J ends, which lost 5 bases and 13 bases, there was a span of 17 bases. CDR3 nucleotide sequence: TGCAGCGTTACCCTCACTCGGGAGCTTTTCTTT. This translates into CSVTLTRELFF.

The chain carries TRBV6-4 and TRBJ2-1; TRBD2 is a possible D gene (5 bases). This CDR3 region has 16 residues. Germline V lookup: CDR1 MRHNA, CDR2 SNTAGT. V dropped 2 bases and J dropped 5 bases, with 16 bases sitting between them. CDR3 region: CASSDPRGGGNNEQFF. The CDR3 nucleotides read TGTGCCAGCAGTGACCCACGGGGTGGAGGCAACAATGAGCAGTTCTTC.

This sequence joins TRBV5-6 and TRBJ2-3; TRBD2 agrees at 8 bases. CDR3 length equals 14 residues. CDR1 and CDR2 (germline): SGHDT, YYEEEE. V lost 4 bases, J lost 7 bases, and 8 bases stayed unmatched. CDR3 residues: CASSKASGPYTQYF. CDR3 nucleotide sequence: TGTGCCAGCAGCAAGGCTAGCGGGCCTTATACGCAGTATTTT.

The chain employs TRBV27 and TRBJ2-7; D is unresolved. Trimming left V 6 bases short and J 3 bases short, with 12 bases between. CDR3 length: 13 amino acids. Germline CDR1 reads MNHEY; CDR2 reads SMNVEV (reference sequence). The CDR3 DNA reads TGTGCCAGCAGCCCAGGATTTTACTACGAGCAGTACTTC. Protein: CASSPGFYYEQYF.

V and J are TRBV4-2 and TRBJ2-3; 12 bases are shared with TRBD2. The J segment lost 4 bases and the V segment lost 4 bases, leaving 3 bases of the junction unmatched. The germline V gene encodes CDR1 LGHNA and CDR2 YNFKEQ. The CDR3 spans 15 residues. DNA for the CDR3: TGTGCCAGCAGCCCAACTAGCGGGGGGCCAGATACGCAGTATTTT. This codes for CASSPTSGGPDTQYF.